A single sample gave rise to the 6 T cell receptor beta chains below, sequenced in a study of response to subunit inactivated influenza vaccine. TCRdb fed the RT-PCR reads into MiXCR, producing one record per CDR3 protein. The repertoire holds more than 150,000 distinct CDR3 sequences, with around a tenth as singletons. The sequenced sample was non-naive T cells sorted from PBMCs, obtained on the day of vaccination. The receptor set was obtained from a man over 45 who received an inactivated influenza vaccine.

The V call is TRBV20-1, the J call TRBJ2-7, with TRBD2 as a possible D gene (6 bases). The V and J ends lost 7 bases and 0 bases respectively, with 19 bases between them. Germline assignment: CDR1 DFQATT and CDR2 SNEGSKA (reference sequence). The CDR3 is 15 residues long. CDR3 sequence reads: CSVGGARGSSYEQYF. CDR3 nucleotide sequence: TGCAGTGTTGGGGGAGCACGGGGGAGCTCCTACGAGCAGTACTTC.

This clonotype appeared a few times. The rearrangement links TRBV5-6 to TRBJ1-2; tentative D call: TRBD1 (6 bases). In germline, CDR1 is SGHDT, CDR2 YYEEEE. V was clipped by 2 bases and J by 0 bases, with 14 bases between them. The CDR3 extends over 16 amino acids. The CDR3 nucleotides read TGTGCCAGCAGCTTAGTCCGGGGGGACACTAACTATGGCTACACCTTC. This gives the protein CASSLVRGDTNYGYTF.

This clonotype occurred many times. The chain has TRBV19 and TRBJ2-2; D is undetermined. Germline loops: CDR1 LNHDA, CDR2 SQIVND (reference sequence). CDR3 length: 16 amino acids. Deletions cut 3 bases from V and 4 bases from J, with 15 bases between. The CDR3, as DNA: TGTGCCAGTAGTATGGGAAGACAACTGAGCACCGGGGAGCTGTTTTTT. Translation gives CASSMGRQLSTGELFF. The whole variable domain, remainder taken from reference TRBV19 and TRBJ2-2, is DGGITQSPKYLFRKEGQNVTLSCEQNLNHDAMYWYRQDPGQGLRLIYYSQIVNDFQKGDIAEGYSVSREKKESFPLTVTSAQKNPTAFYLCASSMGRQLSTGELFFGEGSRLTVL.

V gene TRBV11-2 combines with J gene TRBJ2-1; 8 nucleotides line up with TRBD2. Germline V gene data show CDR1 as SGHAT and CDR2 as FQNNGV. V trimming: 5 bases; J trimming: 2 bases; junction bases outside the gene matches: 8. The CDR3 extends over 16 amino acids. The CDR3 reads CASSPPGSGTYNEQFF. CDR3 DNA sequence: TGTGCCAGCAGCCCCCCGGGTAGCGGGACCTACAATGAGCAGTTCTTC.

This clonotype has at least ten counts. V gene TRBV5-1 combines with J gene TRBJ2-7, with 9 positions matching TRBD2. The V and J ends lost 5 bases and 4 bases, in that order; junction bases with no gene match: 4. The CDR3 is 13 amino acids. Germline V gene sequence: CDR1 SGHRS, CDR2 YFSETQ. CDR3 amino acids: CASSSSGSYEQYF. CDR3 sequence (DNA): TGCGCCAGCAGTAGTAGCGGGAGTTACGAGCAGTACTTC.

This clonotype was counted between two and nine times. The chain combines TRBV3-1 with TRBJ1-6, with a tentative D call TRBD1 (6 bases). Trimming shortened V by 5 bases and J by 11 bases, and 13 bases separated the two germline ends. Germline values: CDR1 LGHDT, CDR2 YNNKEL (reference sequence). This CDR3 region has 13 residues. The CDR3 nucleotides are TGTGCCAGCAGCTCTTGGACAGAACCACCCCTCCACTTT. This sequence encodes CASSSWTEPPLHF.